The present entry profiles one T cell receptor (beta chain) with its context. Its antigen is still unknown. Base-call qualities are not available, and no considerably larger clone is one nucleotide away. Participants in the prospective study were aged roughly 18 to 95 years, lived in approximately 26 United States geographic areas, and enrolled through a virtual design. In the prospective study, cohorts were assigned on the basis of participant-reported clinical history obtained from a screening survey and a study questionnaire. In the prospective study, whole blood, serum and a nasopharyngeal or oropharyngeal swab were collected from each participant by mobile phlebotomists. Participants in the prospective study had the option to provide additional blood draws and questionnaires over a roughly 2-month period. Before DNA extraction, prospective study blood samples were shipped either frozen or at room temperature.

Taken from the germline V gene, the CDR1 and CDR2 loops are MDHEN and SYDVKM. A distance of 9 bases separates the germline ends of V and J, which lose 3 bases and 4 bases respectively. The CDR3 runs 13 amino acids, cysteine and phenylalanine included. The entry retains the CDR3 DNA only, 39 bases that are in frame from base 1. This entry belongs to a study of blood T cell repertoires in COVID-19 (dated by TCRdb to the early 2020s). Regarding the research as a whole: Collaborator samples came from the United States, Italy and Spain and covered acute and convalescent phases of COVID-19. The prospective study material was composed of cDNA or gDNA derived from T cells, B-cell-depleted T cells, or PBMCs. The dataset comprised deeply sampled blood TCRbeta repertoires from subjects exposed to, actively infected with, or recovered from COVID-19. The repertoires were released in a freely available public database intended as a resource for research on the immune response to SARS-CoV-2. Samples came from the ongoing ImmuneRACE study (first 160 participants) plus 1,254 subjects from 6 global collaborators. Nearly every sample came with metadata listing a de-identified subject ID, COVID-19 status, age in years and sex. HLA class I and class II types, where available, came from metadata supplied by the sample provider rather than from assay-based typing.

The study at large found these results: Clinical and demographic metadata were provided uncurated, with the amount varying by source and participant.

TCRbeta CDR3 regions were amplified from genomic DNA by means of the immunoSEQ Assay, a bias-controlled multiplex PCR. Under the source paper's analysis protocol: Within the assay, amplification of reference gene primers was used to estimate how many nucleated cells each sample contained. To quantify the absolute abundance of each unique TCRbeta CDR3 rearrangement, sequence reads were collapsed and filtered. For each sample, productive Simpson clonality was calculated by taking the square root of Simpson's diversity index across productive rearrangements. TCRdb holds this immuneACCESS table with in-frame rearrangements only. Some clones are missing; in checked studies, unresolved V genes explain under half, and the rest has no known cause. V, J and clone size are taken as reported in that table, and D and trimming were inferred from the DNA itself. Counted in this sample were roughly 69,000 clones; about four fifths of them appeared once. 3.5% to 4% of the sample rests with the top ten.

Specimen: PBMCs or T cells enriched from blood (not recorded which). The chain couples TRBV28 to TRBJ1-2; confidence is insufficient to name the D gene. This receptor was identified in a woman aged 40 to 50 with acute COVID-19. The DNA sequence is TGTGCCAGCAGTTTTGGAGGGTCCTATGGCTACACCTTC. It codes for CASSFGGSYGYTF.